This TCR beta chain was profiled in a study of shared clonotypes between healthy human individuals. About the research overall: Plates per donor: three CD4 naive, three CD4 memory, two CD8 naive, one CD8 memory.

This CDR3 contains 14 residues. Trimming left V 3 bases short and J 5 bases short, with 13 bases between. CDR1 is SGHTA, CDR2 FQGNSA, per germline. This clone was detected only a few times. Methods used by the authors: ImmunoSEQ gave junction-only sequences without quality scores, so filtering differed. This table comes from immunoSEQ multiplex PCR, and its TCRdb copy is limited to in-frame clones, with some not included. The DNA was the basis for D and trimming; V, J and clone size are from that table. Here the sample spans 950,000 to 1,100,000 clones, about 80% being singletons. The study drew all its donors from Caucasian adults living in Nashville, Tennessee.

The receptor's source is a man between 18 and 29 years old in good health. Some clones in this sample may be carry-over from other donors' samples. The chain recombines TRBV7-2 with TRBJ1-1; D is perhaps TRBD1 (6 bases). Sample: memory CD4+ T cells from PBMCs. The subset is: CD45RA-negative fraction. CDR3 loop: CASSFTGLETEAFF. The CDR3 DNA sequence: TGTGCCAGCAGCTTTACAGGGTTGGAGACTGAAGCTTTCTTT.